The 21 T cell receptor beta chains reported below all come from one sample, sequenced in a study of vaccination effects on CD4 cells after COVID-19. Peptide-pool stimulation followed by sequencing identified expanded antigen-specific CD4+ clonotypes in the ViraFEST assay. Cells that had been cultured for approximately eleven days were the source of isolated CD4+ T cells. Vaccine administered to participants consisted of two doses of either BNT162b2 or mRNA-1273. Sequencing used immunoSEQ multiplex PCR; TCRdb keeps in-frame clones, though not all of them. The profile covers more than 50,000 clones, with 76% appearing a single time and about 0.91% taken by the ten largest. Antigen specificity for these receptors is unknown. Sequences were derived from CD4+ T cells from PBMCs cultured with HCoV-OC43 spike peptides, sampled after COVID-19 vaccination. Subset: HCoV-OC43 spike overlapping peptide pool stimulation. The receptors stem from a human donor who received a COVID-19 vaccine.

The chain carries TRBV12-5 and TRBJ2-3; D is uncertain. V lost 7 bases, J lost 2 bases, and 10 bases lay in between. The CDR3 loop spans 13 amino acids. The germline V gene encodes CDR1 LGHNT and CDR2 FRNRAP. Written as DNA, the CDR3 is TGTGCTAGTGACAGCACATACACAGATACGCAGTATTTT. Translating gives CASDSTYTDTQYF.

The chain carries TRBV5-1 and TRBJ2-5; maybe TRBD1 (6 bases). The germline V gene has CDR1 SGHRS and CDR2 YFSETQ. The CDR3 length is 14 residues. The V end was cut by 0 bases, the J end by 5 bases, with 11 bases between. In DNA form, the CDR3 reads TGCGCCAGCAGCTTGGATGGGGGCGGGGAGACCCAGTACTTC. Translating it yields CASSLDGGGETQYF.

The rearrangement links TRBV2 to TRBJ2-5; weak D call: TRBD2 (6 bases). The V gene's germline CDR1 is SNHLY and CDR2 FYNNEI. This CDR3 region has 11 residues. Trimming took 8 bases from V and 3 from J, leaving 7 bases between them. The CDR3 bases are TGTGCCAGCGGGGGGAAAGAGACCCAGTACTTC. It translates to CASGGKETQYF.

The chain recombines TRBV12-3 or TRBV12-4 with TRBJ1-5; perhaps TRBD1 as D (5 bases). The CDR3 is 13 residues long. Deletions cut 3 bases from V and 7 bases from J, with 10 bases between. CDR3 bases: TGTGCCAGCAGTTTGGGGGGAGGCCAGCCCCAGCATTTT. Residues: CASSLGGGQPQHF.

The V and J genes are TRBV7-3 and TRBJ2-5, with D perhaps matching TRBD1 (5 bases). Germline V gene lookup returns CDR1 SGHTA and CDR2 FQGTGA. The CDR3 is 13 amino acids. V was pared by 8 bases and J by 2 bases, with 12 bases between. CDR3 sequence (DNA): TGTGCCAGCTCCGCAGGGTCTCAAGAGACCCAGTACTTC. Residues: CASSAGSQETQYF.

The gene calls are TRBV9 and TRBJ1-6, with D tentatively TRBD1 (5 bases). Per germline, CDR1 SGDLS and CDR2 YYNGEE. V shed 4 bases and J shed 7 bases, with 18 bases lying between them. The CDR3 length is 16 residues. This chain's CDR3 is CASSPGTLTNNSPLHF. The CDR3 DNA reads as TGTGCCAGCAGCCCCGGGACTCTCACCAACAATTCACCCCTCCACTTT.

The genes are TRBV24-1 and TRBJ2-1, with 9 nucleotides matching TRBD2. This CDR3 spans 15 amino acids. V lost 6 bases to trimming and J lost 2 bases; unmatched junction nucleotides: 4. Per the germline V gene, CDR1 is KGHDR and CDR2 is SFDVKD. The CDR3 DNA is TGTGCCACCAGTATGCGGGGGGGGGCCTACAATGAGCAGTTCTTC. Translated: CATSMRGGAYNEQFF.

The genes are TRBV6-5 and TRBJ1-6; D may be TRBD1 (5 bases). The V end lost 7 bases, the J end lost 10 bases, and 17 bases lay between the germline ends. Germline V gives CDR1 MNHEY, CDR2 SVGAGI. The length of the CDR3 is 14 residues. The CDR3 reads CASTERRGVSPLHF. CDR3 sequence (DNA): TGTGCCAGCACCGAACGGCGGGGGGTATCACCCCTCCACTTT.

CDR3 loop: CASSLEDLTWDQPQHF. The CDR3 bases are TGTGCCAGCAGCTTAGAGGATCTCACGTGGGATCAGCCCCAGCATTTT. The gene calls are TRBV7-8 and TRBJ1-5; D remains unclear. V was shortened by 1 base and J by 5 bases, with 15 bases between the two germline ends. Germline values: CDR1 SGHVS, CDR2 FQNEAQ. The CDR3 totals 16 residues.

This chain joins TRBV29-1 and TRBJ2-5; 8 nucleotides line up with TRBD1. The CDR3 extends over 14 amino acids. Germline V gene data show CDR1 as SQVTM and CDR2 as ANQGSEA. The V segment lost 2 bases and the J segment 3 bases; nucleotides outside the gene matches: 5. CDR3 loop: CSVESTGAEETQYF. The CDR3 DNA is TGCAGCGTTGAATCGACAGGGGCCGAAGAGACCCAGTACTTC.

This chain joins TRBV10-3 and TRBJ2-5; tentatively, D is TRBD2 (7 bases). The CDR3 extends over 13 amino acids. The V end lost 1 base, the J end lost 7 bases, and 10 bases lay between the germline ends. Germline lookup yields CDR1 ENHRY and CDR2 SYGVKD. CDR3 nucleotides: TGTGCCATCAGTGAGTGGGAGGGGGGGACCCAGTACTTC. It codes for CAISEWEGGTQYF.

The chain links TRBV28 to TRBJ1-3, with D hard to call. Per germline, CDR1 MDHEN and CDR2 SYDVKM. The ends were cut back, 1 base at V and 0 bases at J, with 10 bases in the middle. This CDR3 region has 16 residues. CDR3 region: CASSLFLTLSGNTIYF. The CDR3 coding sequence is TGTGCCAGCAGTTTATTCCTGACGCTCTCTGGAAACACCATATATTTT.

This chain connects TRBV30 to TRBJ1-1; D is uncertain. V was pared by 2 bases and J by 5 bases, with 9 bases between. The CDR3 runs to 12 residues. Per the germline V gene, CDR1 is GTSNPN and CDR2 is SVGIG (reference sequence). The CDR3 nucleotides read TGTGCCTGGAGTCGTCCGGGGACTGAAGCTTTCTTT. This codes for CAWSRPGTEAFF.

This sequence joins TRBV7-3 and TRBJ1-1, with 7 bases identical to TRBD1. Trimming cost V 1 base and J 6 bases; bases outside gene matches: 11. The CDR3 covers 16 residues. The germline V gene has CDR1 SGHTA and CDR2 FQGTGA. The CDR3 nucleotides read TGTGCCAGCAGCTTAAACCCTCAGGGGGTGCAGTCTGAAGCTTTCTTT. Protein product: CASSLNPQGVQSEAFF.

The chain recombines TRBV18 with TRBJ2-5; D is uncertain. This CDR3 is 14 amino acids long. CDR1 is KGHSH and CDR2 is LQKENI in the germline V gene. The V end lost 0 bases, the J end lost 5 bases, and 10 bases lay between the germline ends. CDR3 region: CASSPPSLGETQYF. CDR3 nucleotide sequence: TGTGCCAGCTCACCACCGTCCCTGGGCGAGACCCAGTACTTC.

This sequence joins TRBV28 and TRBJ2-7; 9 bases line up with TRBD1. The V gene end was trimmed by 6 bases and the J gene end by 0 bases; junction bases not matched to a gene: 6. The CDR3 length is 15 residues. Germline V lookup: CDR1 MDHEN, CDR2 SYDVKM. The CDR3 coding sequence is TGTGCCAGCAGACGTGGGACAGGGAGCTCCTACGAGCAGTACGTC. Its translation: CASRRGTGSSYEQYV.

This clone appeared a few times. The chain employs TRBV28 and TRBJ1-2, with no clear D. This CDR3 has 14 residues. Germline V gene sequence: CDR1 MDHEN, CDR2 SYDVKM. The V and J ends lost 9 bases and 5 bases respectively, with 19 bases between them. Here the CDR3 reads CASLDRVTGYGYTF. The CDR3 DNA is TGTGCCAGTCTGGACCGGGTCACCGGGTATGGCTACACCTTC.

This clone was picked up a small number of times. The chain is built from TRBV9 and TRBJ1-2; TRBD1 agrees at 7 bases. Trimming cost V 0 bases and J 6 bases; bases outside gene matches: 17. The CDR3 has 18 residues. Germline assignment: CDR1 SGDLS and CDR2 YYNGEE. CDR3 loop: CASSVDSGQILAGHGYTF. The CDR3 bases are TGTGCCAGCAGCGTAGACTCGGGACAGATCCTCGCAGGTCATGGCTACACCTTC.

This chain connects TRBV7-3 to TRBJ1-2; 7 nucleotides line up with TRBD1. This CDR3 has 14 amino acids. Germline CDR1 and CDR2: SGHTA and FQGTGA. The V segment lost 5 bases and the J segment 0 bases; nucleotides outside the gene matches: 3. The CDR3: CASSRDSSNYGYTF. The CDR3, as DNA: TGTGCCAGCAGCCGGGACAGTTCTAACTATGGCTACACCTTC.

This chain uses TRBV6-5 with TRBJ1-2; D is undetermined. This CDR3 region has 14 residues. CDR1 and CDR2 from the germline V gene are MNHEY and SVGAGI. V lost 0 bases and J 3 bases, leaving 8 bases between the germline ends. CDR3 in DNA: TGTGCCAGCAGTTACTCTCCAGAGGACTATGGCTACACCTTC. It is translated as CASSYSPEDYGYTF.

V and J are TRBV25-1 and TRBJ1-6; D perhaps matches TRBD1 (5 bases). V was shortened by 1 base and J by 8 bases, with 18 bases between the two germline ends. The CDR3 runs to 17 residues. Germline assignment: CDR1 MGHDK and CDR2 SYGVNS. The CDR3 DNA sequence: TGTGCCAGCAGTGAATCTAGCGGGGGATCCCTGCATTCACCCCTCCACTTT. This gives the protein CASSESSGGSLHSPLHF. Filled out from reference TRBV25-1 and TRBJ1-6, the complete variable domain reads EADIYQTPRYLVIGTGKKITLECSQTMGHDKMYWYQQDPGMELHLIHYSYGVNSTEKGDLSSESTVSRIRTEHFPLTLESARPSHTSQYLCASSESSGGSLHSPLHFGNGTRLTVT.